This T cell receptor (beta chain) was sequenced for a study of shared clonotypes between healthy human individuals. The sorted-subset replicate PCRs were given roughly 200 ng DNA, which is 30,000 to 35,000 T cell genomes. The protocol was immunoSEQ multiplex PCR, while the TCRdb copy is restricted to in-frame clones and leaves out a portion. This sample has approximately 1,500,000 clones; approximately 98% occur once, and the top ten carry roughly 0.4%. J was trimmed by 8 bases and V by 1 base; bases with no gene match: 17. The CDR3 is 19 amino acids. Germline V lookup: CDR1 SGDLS, CDR2 YYNGEE. Regarding this clone: Its matching antigen is unknown.

Findings and limits, study-wide: Among non-shared clonotypes, generation probabilities were lower than among those shared by all four donors. Sampling included only blood; tissue repertoires likely differ.

Sequencing was carried out using naive CD4+ T cells sorted from blood. Subset meaning: CD45RA+ positively selected. This clonotype was obtained from a man younger than 45 in good health. This chain connects TRBV9 to TRBJ2-1, with 11 bases aligning to TRBD2. The CDR3 is CASSVRIAGGQSGFHEQFF. The CDR3 region has the DNA TGTGCCAGCAGCGTAAGAATAGCGGGAGGGCAGAGCGGGTTTCATGAGCAGTTCTTC.